Shown below are 10 T cell receptor beta chains from a single sample sequenced in a study of cytomegalovirus exposure and HLA in healthy donors. Researchers ran the PCR with 60 Vbeta and 13 Jbeta primers. The repertoire was sequenced with immunoSEQ multiplex PCR; TCRdb's copy has only in-frame clones and lacks some. The data contain 310,000 or so clones, 80% to 90% of them singletons. Sequenced: PBMCs. The receptors derive from a woman aged 18-29 years in good health and CMV-seronegative.

The genes are TRBV19 and TRBJ1-1, with no clear D. The CDR3 runs to 13 residues. Germline V gene lookup returns CDR1 LNHDA and CDR2 SQIVND (reference sequence). V was trimmed by 3 bases and J by 3 bases, leaving 8 bases between them. CDR3: CASSITGYTEAFF. CDR3 nucleotide sequence: TGTGCCAGTAGTATCACGGGTTACACTGAAGCTTTCTTT.

The genes are TRBV6-6 and TRBJ1-5, with D possibly being TRBD1 (5 bases). CDR1 and CDR2 (germline): MNHNY, SVGAGI (reference sequence). Trimming stripped 7 bases from V and 7 bases from J, with 20 bases between. The CDR3 consists of 15 residues. This chain's CDR3 is CASTLTRGVVQPQHF. The CDR3 nucleotides read TGTGCCAGCACTCTAACGCGGGGGGTTGTCCAGCCCCAGCATTTT.

DNA of the CDR3: TGTGCCTGGACCGGGGTCGGGGAGCTGTTTTTT. Translated, it gives CAWTGVGELFF. The chain combines TRBV30 with TRBJ2-2; possible D gene TRBD2, 5 bases. Germline V CDR1 and CDR2: GTSNPN, SVGIG (reference sequence). There are 11 residues in the CDR3. V gave up 4 bases and J gave up 7 bases, with 7 bases separating them.

The chain recombines TRBV14 with TRBJ2-1, with D maybe TRBD2 (6 bases). This CDR3 has 17 amino acids. Trimming removed 0 bases at V and 3 bases at J, with 15 bases between. CDR1 and CDR2 (germline): SGHDN, FVKESK. The CDR3 bases are TGTGCCAGCAGCCAAGATAATTCGGCGGGGCTCTACAATGAGCAGTTCTTC. This sequence encodes CASSQDNSAGLYNEQFF.

This chain links TRBV30 with TRBJ2-5; TRBD1 matches at 8 bases. V lost 2 bases to trimming and J lost 1 base; unmatched junction nucleotides: 6. The CDR3 covers 15 residues. Germline CDR1 and CDR2: GTSNPN and SVGIG (reference sequence). The CDR3 nucleotides read TGTGCCTGGAGTTCGCGACAGGGGACCCAAGAGACCCAGTACTTC. Amino acid sequence: CAWSSRQGTQETQYF.

The V and J genes are TRBV7-7 and TRBJ2-7; 8 bases are a match to TRBD1. With 4 bases clipped from V and 6 bases from J, the junction kept 26 bases outside the gene matches. The CDR3 loop spans 20 amino acids. Germline loops: CDR1 SSHAT, CDR2 FNYEAQ (reference sequence). CDR3 loop: CASSSKSRLEGQGPFSEQYF. CDR3 coding DNA: TGTGCCAGCAGCTCCAAATCACGACTCGAAGGACAGGGACCTTTTTCCGAGCAGTACTTC.

The chain carries TRBV5-1 and TRBJ2-4, with 8 bases that match TRBD1. Looked up from germline, CDR1 is SGHRS and CDR2 is YFSETQ. The CDR3 contains 18 residues. Germline trimming cut 3 bases from V and 0 bases from J; bases unmatched to any gene: 11. CDR3 loop: CASSWRAGQALAKNIQYF. In DNA, the CDR3 is TGCGCCAGCAGCTGGCGCGCGGGACAGGCACTAGCCAAAAACATTCAGTACTTC.

The V call is TRBV27, the J call TRBJ2-5, with D perhaps matching TRBD2 (6 bases). The end of the DNA is better explained by TRBJ2-7, so the J call may be wrong. Germline V CDR1 and CDR2: MNHEY, SMNVEV (reference sequence). The CDR3 runs 14 residues. The CDR3: CASSFGGDSYEQYF. CDR3 nucleotide sequence: TGTGCCAGCAGTTTCGGGGGAGACTCCTACGAGCAGTACTTC.

The genes are TRBV7-2 and TRBJ2-7; D gene ambiguous. Germline-derived CDR1 and CDR2 are SGHTA and FQGNSA. The V end lost 4 bases, the J end lost 0 bases, and 16 bases lay between the germline ends. The length of the CDR3 is 16 residues. CDR3 protein: CASSWAASVSSYEQYF. As DNA, the CDR3 is TGTGCCAGCAGCTGGGCAGCCTCGGTGAGCTCCTACGAGCAGTACTTC.

The chain is built from TRBV19 and TRBJ1-4; 7 positions match TRBD1. The V gene's germline CDR1 is LNHDA and CDR2 SQIVND (reference sequence). Losses at the gene ends were 3 bases for V and 8 bases for J; bases not matched to a gene: 9. The CDR3 spans 15 residues. The CDR3 loop reads CASSIQQGNGEKLFF. The CDR3 nucleotides are TGTGCCAGTAGTATCCAACAGGGGAATGGAGAAAAACTGTTTTTT.